A selection of T cell receptor beta chains follows, all from one sample in a study of blood T cell repertoires in COVID-19. Profiled with immunoSEQ multiplex PCR; TCRdb holds only in-frame clones, not every one. There are tens of thousands of clones in the sample; approximately 85% occur only once, and around 28% lies in the top ten. The sample was peripheral blood. Receptor source: a woman of 80 years or more with COVID-19, enrolled during active disease. The CDR3 runs from the conserved cysteine through the conserved F or W. The D gene is left open where the match is weak. Only part of the rows carry a size: once, few, many, or a class if the clone is expanded.

v_gene: TRBV7-2
abundance: NA
d_gene: NA
j_gene: TRBJ1-2
CDR3aa: CASSFRVGYGYTF
CDR3nt: TGTGCCAGCAGCTTCAGGGTTGGGTATGGCTACACCTTC

v_gene: TRBV14
abundance: NA
d_gene: NA
j_gene: TRBJ2-1
CDR3aa: CASSDYYEQFF
CDR3nt: TGTGCCAGCAGCGACTATTATGAGCAGTTCTTC

v_gene: TRBV3-1/TRBV3-2
abundance: NA
d_gene: TRBD2
j_gene: TRBJ2-7
CDR3aa: CASSQGSGGAYEQYF
CDR3nt: TGTGCCAGCAGCCAAGGCAGCGGGGGAGCCTACGAGCAGTACTTC

v_gene: TRBV11-3
abundance: NA
d_gene: TRBD2
j_gene: TRBJ2-1
CDR3aa: CASSLTSGNEQFF
CDR3nt: TGTGCCAGCAGCCTGACTAGCGGCAATGAGCAGTTCTTC

v_gene: TRBV5-4
abundance: NA
d_gene: TRBD2
j_gene: TRBJ2-7
CDR3aa: CASSPSGGLSYEQYF
CDR3nt: TGTGCCAGCAGCCCTAGCGGGGGCCTCTCCTACGAGCAGTACTTC

v_gene: TRBV19
abundance: NA
d_gene: NA
j_gene: TRBJ2-1
CDR3aa: CASSSRSGTNSYNEQFF
CDR3nt: TGTGCCAGTAGTTCCCGTTCGGGTACGAACTCCTACAATGAGCAGTTCTTC

v_gene: TRBV2
abundance: NA
d_gene: NA
j_gene: TRBJ1-2
CDR3aa: CATLWAGGNYGYTF
CDR3nt: TGTGCCACTCTGTGGGCCGGGGGGAACTATGGCTACACCTTC

v_gene: TRBV18
abundance: NA
d_gene: TRBD2
j_gene: TRBJ2-5
CDR3aa: CASSRTSGGANKETQYF
CDR3nt: TGTGCCAGCTCCCGGACTAGCGGGGGGGCTAACAAAGAGACCCAGTACTTC

v_gene: TRBV6-1
abundance: NA
d_gene: TRBD1
j_gene: TRBJ1-3
CDR3aa: CASSDANPGTGAGNTIYF
CDR3nt: TGTGCCAGCAGTGACGCGAATCCGGGGACAGGGGCTGGAAACACCATATATTTT

v_gene: TRBV5-1
abundance: NA
d_gene: TRBD1
j_gene: TRBJ2-7
CDR3aa: CASSPDRGSEQYF
CDR3nt: TGCGCCAGCAGCCCCGACAGGGGTAGCGAGCAGTACTTC

v_gene: TRBV4-2
abundance: NA
d_gene: TRBD1
j_gene: TRBJ1-1
CDR3aa: CASSQAVGGQRLQREAFF
CDR3nt: TGTGCCAGCAGCCAAGCTGTGGGGGGACAGCGACTCCAAAGGGAAGCTTTCTTT

v_gene: TRBV12-5
abundance: NA
d_gene: NA
j_gene: TRBJ2-1
CDR3aa: CASGLVAGEGEQFF
CDR3nt: TGTGCTAGTGGTTTGGTTGCAGGGGAAGGGGAGCAGTTCTTC

v_gene: TRBV20-1
abundance: once
d_gene: TRBD1
j_gene: TRBJ1-2
CDR3aa: CSASRQGADYGYTF
CDR3nt: TGCAGTGCTAGTAGACAGGGGGCAGACTATGGCTACACCTTC

v_gene: TRBV6-1
abundance: NA
d_gene: NA
j_gene: TRBJ1-5
CDR3aa: CASSEFQEGGQPQHF
CDR3nt: TGTGCCAGCAGTGAATTCCAGGAAGGTGGTCAGCCCCAGCATTTT